Presented here are 26 T cell receptor beta chains from one specimen sequenced in a study of blood T cell repertoires in COVID-19. The repertoire was sequenced with immunoSEQ multiplex PCR; TCRdb's copy has only in-frame clones and lacks some. The sample has roughly 150,000 clones, roughly 88% seen once. Sequencing input: peripheral blood. These receptor sequences come from a woman aged 50 to 65 in a cohort sampled during active or convalescent COVID-19.

The rearrangement uses TRBV9 and TRBJ1-5; D perhaps matches TRBD1 (6 bases). Trimming shortened V by 7 bases and J by 2 bases, and 10 bases separated the two germline ends. CDR3 length: 13 amino acids. CDR1 is SGDLS and CDR2 is YYNGEE in the germline V gene. This CDR3 is CASGRQGNQPQHF. In nucleotides, the CDR3 is TGTGCCAGCGGAAGACAGGGCAATCAGCCCCAGCATTTT.

The gene calls are TRBV7-6 and TRBJ2-3; 14 bases match TRBD2. This CDR3 is built from 16 residues. Germline trimming cut 6 bases from V and 4 bases from J; bases unmatched to any gene: 6. Germline V gene data show CDR1 as SGHVS and CDR2 as FNYEAQ. CDR3 sequence: CASRMTSGGAADTQYF. CDR3 nucleotide sequence: TGTGCCAGCAGGATGACTAGCGGGGGGGCCGCAGATACGCAGTATTTT.

This chain uses TRBV7-9 with TRBJ2-3; a possible D gene is TRBD1 (6 bases). Germline V gene lookup returns CDR1 SEHNR and CDR2 FQNEAQ (reference sequence). V was shortened by 10 bases and J by 2 bases, with 19 bases between the two germline ends. The CDR3 consists of 15 residues. The CDR3 coding sequence is TGTGCCACCCCTATCTGGGCAGGGGCCACAGATACGCAGTATTTT. Its translation: CATPIWAGATDTQYF.

This chain links TRBV7-2 with TRBJ1-4; tentative D call: TRBD1 (5 bases). This CDR3 spans 16 amino acids. The V gene lost 6 bases and the J gene lost 5 bases, with 19 bases spanning the gap. The germline gives CDR1 SGHTA, CDR2 FQGNSA. The CDR3 spells CASSKTLGGGNEKLFF. The CDR3, as DNA: TGTGCCAGCAGTAAAACCCTCGGGGGGGGGAATGAAAAACTGTTTTTT.

The chain couples TRBV19 to TRBJ2-3; no definite D call. V was cut by 8 bases and J by 6 bases, with 18 bases left in between. This CDR3 comprises 14 residues. Germline CDR1 reads LNHDA; CDR2 reads SQIVND (reference sequence). Here the CDR3 DNA reads TGTGCCAGTTCCTCTTCCTCCTCGTTGGATACGCAGTATTTT. Translated, it gives CASSSSSSLDTQYF.

This clone was picked up many times. The V and J genes are TRBV7-9 and TRBJ1-1; 8 positions agree with TRBD1. Trimming took 5 bases from V and 5 from J; bases not matched to a gene: 7. Germline values: CDR1 SEHNR, CDR2 FQNEAQ (reference sequence). This CDR3 is built from 14 residues. CDR3 DNA: TGTGCCAGCAGCCCAAGACAGGGGAGGACTGAAGCTTTCTTT. Translating it yields CASSPRQGRTEAFF.

The J gene is TRBJ2-7, the V gene TRBV5-4, with TRBD1 matching over 10 bases. The V gene end was trimmed by 0 bases and the J gene end by 6 bases; junction bases not matched to a gene: 9. Germline-derived CDR1 and CDR2 are SGHNT and YYREEE (reference sequence). The CDR3 totals 16 residues. The CDR3 protein is CASSLGFSGTGVEQYF. The DNA for the CDR3 is TGTGCCAGCAGCTTGGGTTTTTCGGGGACAGGGGTCGAGCAGTACTTC.

The rearrangement links TRBV11-2 to TRBJ2-2; perhaps TRBD1 as D (5 bases). This CDR3 region has 16 residues. V shed 7 bases and J shed 0 bases, with 15 bases lying between them. In germline, CDR1 is SGHAT, CDR2 FQNNGV. The chain's CDR3 is CASNTIAGPNTGELFF. The CDR3 DNA is TGTGCCAGCAACACAATTGCAGGGCCGAACACCGGGGAGCTGTTTTTT.

The CDR3 is CASSLHPDEGNTIYF. The CDR3 DNA reads TGTGCCAGCTCACTCCACCCCGATGAGGGAAACACCATATATTTT. V is TRBV18 and J is TRBJ1-3; D ambiguous. V was cut by 4 bases and J by 4 bases, with 14 bases left in between. The germline gives CDR1 KGHSH, CDR2 LQKENI. CDR3 length: 15 residues.

The chain is built from TRBV6-2 or TRBV6-3 and TRBJ1-4, with no clear D. Trimming cost V 6 bases and J 6 bases, with 14 bases left between them. The CDR3 contains 14 residues. Germline loops: CDR1 MNHEY, CDR2 SVGEGT. CDR3 amino acids: CASSDRRYDEKLFF. CDR3 DNA sequence: TGTGCCAGCAGCGACCGGAGGTACGATGAAAAACTGTTTTTT.

The V and J genes are TRBV7-2 and TRBJ1-4, with 10 bases lining up with TRBD1. The CDR3 sequence is 14 residues long. Per the germline V gene, CDR1 is SGHTA and CDR2 is FQGNSA. The trim removed 5 bases at V and 8 bases at J, leaving 5 bases unmatched. CDR3 region: CASSPGQGKEKLFF. In nucleotides, the CDR3 is TGTGCCAGCAGCCCGGGACAGGGGAAGGAAAAACTGTTTTTT.

Written as DNA, the CDR3 is TGTGCCAGTAGAGAGACAGGGACTGGAAACACCATATATTTT. This translates into CASRETGTGNTIYF. The rearrangement uses TRBV19 and TRBJ1-3, with 7 nucleotides matching TRBD1. V lost 6 bases to trimming and J lost 2 bases; unmatched junction nucleotides: 4. Germline lookup yields CDR1 LNHDA and CDR2 SQIVND (reference sequence). This CDR3 has 14 amino acids.

The chain couples TRBV7-2 to TRBJ2-5, with a tentative D call TRBD2 (6 bases). Trimming cost V 2 bases and J 5 bases, with 18 bases left between them. CDR3 length: 16 residues. CDR1 is SGHTA, CDR2 FQGNSA, per germline. The CDR3 here is CASSLFAGGVGETQYF. The DNA for the CDR3 is TGTGCCAGCAGCTTATTTGCAGGAGGGGTAGGGGAGACCCAGTACTTC.

J is TRBJ2-7 and V is TRBV4-3, with D possibly TRBD1 on 5 matching bases. Germline values: CDR1 LGHNA, CDR2 YSLEER. The CDR3 has 16 amino acids. Trimming cost V 0 bases and J 1 base, with 13 bases left between them. The CDR3 coding sequence is TGCGCCAGCAGCCAAGATCTGGCAGGGCTTTCCTACGAGCAGTACTTC. Encoded protein: CASSQDLAGLSYEQYF.

J is TRBJ2-3 and V is TRBV11-3; 7 bases are shared with TRBD1. The CDR3 is made up of 15 amino acids. Germline V gene data show CDR1 as SGHNT and CDR2 as YENEEA. The ends lost 5 bases at V and 3 bases at J; junction bases unmatched: 8. The CDR3 nucleotides read TGTGCCAGCAGCGAAGGACAGGCAATGACAGATACGCAGTATTTT. It specifies CASSEGQAMTDTQYF. Full variable domain (missing parts from reference TRBV11-3 and TRBJ2-3): EAGVVQSPRYKIIEKKQPVAFWCNPISGHNTLYWYLQNLGQGPELLIRYENEEAVDDSQLPKDRFSAERLKGVDSTLKIQPAELGDSAVYLCASSEGQAMTDTQYFGPGTRLTVL.

V is TRBV3-1 (or the pseudogene TRBV3-2) and J is TRBJ2-1; a possible D gene is TRBD1 (5 bases). Trimming shortened V by 1 base and J by 4 bases, and 17 bases separated the two germline ends. The CDR3 has 17 residues. Germline V CDR1 and CDR2: LGHDT, YNNKEL (reference sequence). The CDR3 bases are TGTGCCAGCAGCCAAGCGGGTGGGGCCAATAGATACAATGAGCAGTTCTTC. Its translation: CASSQAGGANRYNEQFF.

The genes are TRBV4-1 and TRBJ2-2, with 7 positions matching TRBD2. The junction had 7 bases not matched to a gene; V was cut back by 4 bases and J by 5 bases. The CDR3 sequence is 15 residues long. Germline-derived CDR1 and CDR2 are MGHRA and YSYEKL. CDR3 residues: CASSRDPRETGELFF. CDR3 DNA sequence: TGCGCCAGCAGCCGGGACCCGCGGGAGACCGGGGAGCTGTTTTTT.

This clone was seen once. V and J are TRBV6-5 and TRBJ2-1; D is perhaps TRBD1 (6 bases). Germline lookup yields CDR1 MNHEY and CDR2 SVGAGI. CDR3 length: 15 amino acids. V was clipped by 0 bases and J by 1 base, with 7 bases between them. CDR3 loop: CASSYSDRSYNEQFF. CDR3 nucleotide sequence: TGTGCCAGCAGTTACTCCGACAGGTCCTACAATGAGCAGTTCTTC.

This chain joins TRBV5-6 and TRBJ1-5; 7 nucleotides align to TRBD1. Germline lookup yields CDR1 SGHDT and CDR2 YYEEEE. J lost 0 bases, V lost 3 bases, and 3 bases had no gene match. This CDR3 region has 15 residues. The CDR3 protein is CASSYRGASNQPQHF. CDR3 nucleotides: TGTGCCAGCAGCTACAGGGGCGCTAGCAATCAGCCCCAGCATTTT.

This clone came up a few times. The chain links TRBV4-3 to TRBJ2-1, with D unresolved. Germline assignment: CDR1 LGHNA and CDR2 YSLEER. Trimming took off 1 base at V and 0 bases at J, with 10 bases between the two ends. This CDR3 contains 16 residues. This chain's CDR3 is CASSQAVASSYNEQFF. The CDR3 DNA reads as TGCGCCAGCAGCCAAGCTGTAGCCAGCTCCTACAATGAGCAGTTCTTC.

The V call is TRBV2, the J call TRBJ2-7; D is possibly TRBD1 (5 bases). Trimming stripped 4 bases from V and 4 bases from J, with 5 bases between. The CDR3 sequence is 11 residues long. Germline V gene lookup returns CDR1 SNHLY and CDR2 FYNNEI. For the CDR3, the DNA is TGTGCCAGCAGTGCAGGGTACGAGCAGTACTTC. Translating gives CASSAGYEQYF.

The V gene is TRBV6-5, the J gene TRBJ2-5, with D maybe TRBD2 (5 bases). The CDR3 runs to 11 residues. Trimming removed 8 bases at V and 5 bases at J, with 9 bases between. Germline CDR1 is MNHEY and CDR2 is SVGAGI. CDR3 nucleotide sequence: TGTGCCAGCGCGCGAGGGGAGACCCAGTACTTC. Translating it yields CASARGETQYF.

This clone came up once. The gene calls are TRBV21-1 and TRBJ1-1. TRBV21-1 is marked as a pseudogene. The CDR3 covers 14 residues. The DNA of the CDR3 is TGTGCCAGCAGCAAAGTACCGGGTTACACTGAAGCTTTCTTT. It codes for CASSKVPGYTEAFF.

J is TRBJ1-3 and V is TRBV3-1 (or the pseudogene TRBV3-2); 7 bases align to TRBD1. The CDR3 covers 14 residues. Unmatched junction bases numbered 1, after V lost 1 base and J lost 4 bases. Germline CDR1 and CDR2: LGHDT and YNNKEL (reference sequence). CDR3 DNA sequence: TGTGCCAGCAGCCAAGGGACAGGCGGAAACACCATATATTTT. Encoded protein: CASSQGTGGNTIYF.

The genes are TRBV9 and TRBJ2-1, with 10 bases fitting TRBD2. J gave up 2 bases and V 0 bases, and 8 bases lay outside the gene matches. Germline V gives CDR1 SGDLS, CDR2 YYNGEE. The CDR3 length is 18 residues. In DNA form, the CDR3 reads TGTGCCAGCAGCGTAGAGGGAGTTAGCGGGGGGCCCTACAATGAGCAGTTCTTC. This sequence encodes CASSVEGVSGGPYNEQFF.

This clone was detected only once. The V and J genes are TRBV4-2 and TRBJ1-4; D is ambiguous. Per germline, CDR1 LGHNA and CDR2 YNFKEQ. This CDR3 comprises 15 residues. Trimming removed 4 bases from V and 0 bases from J, with 9 bases in between. The CDR3 bases are TGTGCCAGCAGCCTGCCGGGTGCAACTAATGAAAAACTGTTTTTT. Translation gives CASSLPGATNEKLFF.